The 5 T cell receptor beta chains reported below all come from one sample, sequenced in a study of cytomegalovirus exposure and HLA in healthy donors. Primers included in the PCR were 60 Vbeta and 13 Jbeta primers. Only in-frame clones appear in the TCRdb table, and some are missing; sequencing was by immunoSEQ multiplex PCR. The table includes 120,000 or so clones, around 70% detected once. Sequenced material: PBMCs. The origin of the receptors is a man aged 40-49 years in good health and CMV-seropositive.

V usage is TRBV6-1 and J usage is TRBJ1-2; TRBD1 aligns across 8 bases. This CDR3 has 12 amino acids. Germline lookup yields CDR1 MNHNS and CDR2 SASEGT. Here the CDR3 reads CATRQGAVGYTF. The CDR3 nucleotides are TGTGCTACACGGCAGGGGGCTGTTGGCTACACCTTC.

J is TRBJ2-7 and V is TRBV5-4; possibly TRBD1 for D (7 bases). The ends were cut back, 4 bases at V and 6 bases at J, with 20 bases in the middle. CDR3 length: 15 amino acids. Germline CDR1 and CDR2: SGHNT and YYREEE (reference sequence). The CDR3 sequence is CASSGGTERPGEQYF. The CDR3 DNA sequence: TGTGCCAGCAGCGGGGGGACAGAGCGCCCTGGCGAGCAGTACTTC. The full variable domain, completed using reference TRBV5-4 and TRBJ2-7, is ETGVTQSPTHLIKTRGQQVTLRCSSQSGHNTVSWYQQALGQGPQFIFQYYREEENGRGNFPPRFSGLQFPNYSSELNVNALELDDSALYLCASSGGTERPGEQYFGPGTRLTVT.

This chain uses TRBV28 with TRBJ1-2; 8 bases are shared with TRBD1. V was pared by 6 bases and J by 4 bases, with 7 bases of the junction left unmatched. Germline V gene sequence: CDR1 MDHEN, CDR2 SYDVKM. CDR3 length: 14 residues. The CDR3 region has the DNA TGTGCCAGCAGCCGGACAGGGTTAGGCTATGGCTACACCTTC. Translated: CASSRTGLGYGYTF.

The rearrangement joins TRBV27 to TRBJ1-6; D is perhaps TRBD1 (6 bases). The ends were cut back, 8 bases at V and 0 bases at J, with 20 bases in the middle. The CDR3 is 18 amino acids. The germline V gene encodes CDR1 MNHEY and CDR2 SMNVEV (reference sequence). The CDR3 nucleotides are TGTGCCAGCCATCCGGCACCAGGGGCCACCTCCTATAATTCACCCCTCCACTTT. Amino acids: CASHPAPGATSYNSPLHF.

CDR3 sequence: CASSPRTGSGANVLTF. CDR3 in DNA: TGTGCCAGCAGCCCCCGGACAGGCTCTGGGGCCAACGTCCTGACTTTC. The J gene is TRBJ2-6, the V gene TRBV11-2, with TRBD1 identical over 7 bases. V lost 5 bases and J lost 0; bases outside the gene matches: 4. CDR1 is SGHAT, CDR2 FQNNGV, per germline. The CDR3 extends over 16 amino acids.